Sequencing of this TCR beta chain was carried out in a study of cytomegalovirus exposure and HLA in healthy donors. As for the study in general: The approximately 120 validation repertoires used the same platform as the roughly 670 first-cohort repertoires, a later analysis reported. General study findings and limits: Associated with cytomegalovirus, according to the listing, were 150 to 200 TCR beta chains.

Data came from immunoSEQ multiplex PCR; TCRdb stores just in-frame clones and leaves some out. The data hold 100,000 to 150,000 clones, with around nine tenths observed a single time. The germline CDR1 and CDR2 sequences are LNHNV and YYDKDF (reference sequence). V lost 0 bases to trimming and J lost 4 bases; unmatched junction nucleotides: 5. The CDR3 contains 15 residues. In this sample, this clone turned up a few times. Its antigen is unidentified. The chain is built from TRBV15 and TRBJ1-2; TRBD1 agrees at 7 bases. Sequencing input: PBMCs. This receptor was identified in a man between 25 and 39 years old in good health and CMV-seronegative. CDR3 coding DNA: TGTGCCACCAGCAGAGACCGAGGGGGCTCCTATGGCTACACCTTC. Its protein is CATSRDRGGSYGYTF.